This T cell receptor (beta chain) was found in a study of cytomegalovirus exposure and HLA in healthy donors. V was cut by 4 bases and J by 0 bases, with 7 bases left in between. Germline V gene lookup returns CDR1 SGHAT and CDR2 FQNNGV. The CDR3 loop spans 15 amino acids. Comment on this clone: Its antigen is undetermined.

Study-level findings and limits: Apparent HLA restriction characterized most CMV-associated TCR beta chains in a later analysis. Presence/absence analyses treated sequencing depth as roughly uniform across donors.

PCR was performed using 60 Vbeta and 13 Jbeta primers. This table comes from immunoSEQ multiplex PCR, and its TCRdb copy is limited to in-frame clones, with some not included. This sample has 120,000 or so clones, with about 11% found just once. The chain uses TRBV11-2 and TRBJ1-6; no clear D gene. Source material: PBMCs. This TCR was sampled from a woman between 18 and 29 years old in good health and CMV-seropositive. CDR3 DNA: TGTGCCAGCAGCTGGAGGAGCTCCTATAATTCACCCCTCCACTTT. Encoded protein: CASSWRSSYNSPLHF.